These 26 T cell receptor beta chains came from one sample sequenced in a study of blood T cell repertoires in COVID-19. Here immunoSEQ multiplex PCR was the method, and the copy in TCRdb shows in-frame clones only, minus some. The data contain a few hundred thousand clones, more than 80% of them singletons. The source material was PBMCs or T cells enriched from blood (not recorded which). Receptor source: a man aged 30-40 years who had recovered from COVID-19.

This sequence joins TRBV30 and TRBJ2-7; D uncertain. CDR3 length: 13 amino acids. The germline V gene encodes CDR1 GTSNPN and CDR2 SVGIG (reference sequence). Trimming left V 3 bases short and J 6 bases short, with 15 bases between. In nucleotides, the CDR3 is TGTGCCTGGAGAGGTACGGCCCCTAGCGAGCAGTACTTC. Protein sequence: CAWRGTAPSEQYF.

The sample holds one count of this clone. J is TRBJ2-1 and V is TRBV14, with D maybe TRBD1 (6 bases). Germline loops: CDR1 SGHDN, CDR2 FVKESK. The CDR3 contains 18 residues. The V end lost 5 bases, the J end lost 3 bases, and 23 bases lay between the germline ends. The CDR3 DNA is TGTGCCAGCAGCGAAAGATTCACCGGGACATTTTACTACAATGAGCAGTTCTTC. It translates to CASSERFTGTFYYNEQFF.

The gene calls are TRBV4-1 and TRBJ1-4; maybe TRBD1 (5 bases). V lost 8 bases and J lost 4, with 14 bases in between. The CDR3 length is 14 residues. CDR1 is MGHRA, CDR2 YSYEKL, per germline. CDR3 coding DNA: TGCGCCAGCCGACGAACAGGAAGTAATGAAAAACTGTTTTTT. Protein sequence: CASRRTGSNEKLFF.

The chain couples TRBV28 to TRBJ2-1, with TRBD1 matching over 8 bases. The junction had 7 bases not matched to a gene; V was cut back by 1 base and J by 8 bases. The CDR3 length is 15 residues. Germline V gene lookup returns CDR1 MDHEN and CDR2 SYDVKM. CDR3 DNA: TGTGCCAGCAGTTTATTCGACAGGGGCATCGATGAGCAGTTCTTC. Protein sequence: CASSLFDRGIDEQFF.

The chain links TRBV19 to TRBJ1-5; no firm D call. Trimming pared 2 bases from V and 2 bases from J, leaving 10 bases between. Germline CDR1 and CDR2: LNHDA and SQIVND (reference sequence). This CDR3 spans 15 amino acids. For the CDR3, the DNA is TGTGCCAGTAGTATACGGGTCGCCGGCAATCAGCCCCAGCATTTT. Translation: CASSIRVAGNQPQHF.

J is TRBJ1-4 and V is TRBV7-6; 9 bases are shared with TRBD1. Germline CDR1 reads SGHVS; CDR2 reads FNYEAQ. The CDR3 extends over 14 amino acids. J gave up 7 bases and V 3 bases, and 3 bases lay outside the gene matches. CDR3 nucleotide sequence: TGTGCCAGCAGCTTGGACAGGGGAGGTGAAAAACTGTTTTTT. It specifies CASSLDRGGEKLFF.

The chain couples TRBV7-9 to TRBJ2-6, with TRBD1 as a possible D gene (5 bases). The V end lost 2 bases, the J end lost 0 bases, and 8 bases lay between the germline ends. Germline CDR1 reads SEHNR; CDR2 reads FQNEAQ (reference sequence). The CDR3 length is 16 residues. The CDR3: CASSLFRASGANVLTF. The CDR3 coding sequence is TGTGCCAGCAGCTTATTCAGGGCCTCTGGGGCCAACGTCCTGACTTTC.

The V gene is TRBV7-8, the J gene TRBJ1-2; 10 nucleotides match TRBD1. V lost 3 bases and J lost 5; bases outside the gene matches: 6. The germline CDR1 and CDR2 sequences are SGHVS and FQNEAQ. The CDR3 extends over 15 amino acids. The CDR3 DNA follows: TGTGCCAGCAGCTTCATCCGGACAGGGGGATATGGCTACACCTTC. It encodes CASSFIRTGGYGYTF.

The rearrangement joins TRBV7-9 to TRBJ2-1; 9 bases line up with TRBD1. Germline CDR1 is SEHNR and CDR2 is FQNEAQ (reference sequence). J was trimmed by 8 bases and V by 8 bases; bases with no gene match: 10. The CDR3 loop spans 14 amino acids. CDR3 amino acids: CASRPGQGLDEQFF. The CDR3 DNA reads TGTGCCAGCCGGCCGGGACAGGGCCTCGATGAGCAGTTCTTC. The full variable domain, rest sourced from reference TRBV7-9 and TRBJ2-1, is DTGVSQNPRHKITKRGQNVTFRCDPISEHNRLYWYRQTLGQGPEFLTYFQNEAQLEKSRLLSDRFSAERPKGSFSTLEIQRTEQGDSAMYLCASRPGQGLDEQFFGPGTRLTVL.

The rearrangement links TRBV6-2 or TRBV6-3 to TRBJ1-2; a weak D match, TRBD1 (6 bases). Germline V gives CDR1 MNHEY, CDR2 SVGEGT. Trimming removed 6 bases at V and 2 bases at J, with 13 bases between. This CDR3 is built from 14 residues. The CDR3, as DNA: TGTGCCAGCAGCACCGGGACACGAAACTATGGCTACACCTTC. It specifies CASSTGTRNYGYTF.

The chain combines TRBV7-2 with TRBJ2-1; 10 nucleotides agree with TRBD2. Per germline, CDR1 SGHTA and CDR2 FQGNSA. The CDR3 runs 15 residues. V was clipped by 2 bases and J by 7 bases; unmatched bases: 5. CDR3 sequence (DNA): TGTGCCAGCAGCTTAAAAGCGGGAGGGAGGAATGAGCAGTTCTTC. Amino acid sequence: CASSLKAGGRNEQFF.

This clone has only one observation. The CDR3 sequence: CAAGGLAKSYNEQFF. CDR3 nucleotides: TGTGCCGCCGGAGGTCTAGCGAAAAGTTACAATGAGCAGTTCTTC. The chain employs TRBV10-3 and TRBJ2-1; a weak D match, TRBD2 (6 bases). This CDR3 spans 15 amino acids. Germline V gene lookup returns CDR1 ENHRY and CDR2 SYGVKD. V was clipped by 11 bases and J by 4 bases, with 21 bases between them.

The chain combines TRBV5-4 with TRBJ2-7; 9 nucleotides align to TRBD1. The ends lost 4 bases at V and 3 bases at J; junction bases unmatched: 8. Germline V lookup: CDR1 SGHNT, CDR2 YYREEE (reference sequence). The CDR3 loop spans 15 amino acids. CDR3 coding DNA: TGTGCCAGCAGCAAGACAGGGGGTCAAGGCTACGAGCAGTACTTC. Residues: CASSKTGGQGYEQYF.

The gene calls are TRBV10-2 and TRBJ2-7; D is perhaps TRBD2 (6 bases). Per germline, CDR1 WSHSY and CDR2 SAAADI. CDR3 length: 18 residues. Trimming stripped 0 bases from V and 0 bases from J, with 18 bases between. The CDR3 loop is CASSESGSLAASSYEQYF. The CDR3 nucleotides are TGCGCCAGCAGTGAGTCGGGTTCTTTAGCGGCGAGCTCCTACGAGCAGTACTTC.

V usage is TRBV11-2 and J usage is TRBJ1-1; no reliable D call. The germline V gene encodes CDR1 SGHAT and CDR2 FQNNGV. This CDR3 is 13 amino acids long. The V end was cut by 3 bases, the J end by 2 bases, with 7 bases between. For the CDR3, the DNA is TGTGCCAGCAGCTTCTCAGAAAACACTGAAGCTTTCTTT. This gives the protein CASSFSENTEAFF. The whole variable domain, filled in from reference TRBV11-2 and TRBJ1-1, reads EAGVAQSPRYKIIEKRQSVAFWCNPISGHATLYWYQQILGQGPKLLIQFQNNGVVDDSQLPKDRFSAERLKGVDSTLKIQPAKLEDSAVYLCASSFSENTEAFFGQGTRLTVV.

The chain joins TRBV6-1 to TRBJ2-1; no reliable D call. The germline V and J ends were trimmed by 4 bases and 0 bases, with 13 bases remaining between them. Looked up from germline, CDR1 is MNHNS and CDR2 is SASEGT. The CDR3 loop spans 16 amino acids. The CDR3 DNA is TGTGCCAGCAGTGGTGGTCCTAGTTACTCCTACAATGAGCAGTTCTTC. It specifies CASSGGPSYSYNEQFF.

This clone was seen repeatedly, ten times or more. The chain joins TRBV5-6 to TRBJ2-2; 10 positions match TRBD2. This CDR3 has 16 residues. The V gene's germline CDR1 is SGHDT and CDR2 YYEEEE. With 4 bases clipped from V and 7 bases from J, the junction kept 10 bases outside the gene matches. For the CDR3, the DNA is TGTGCCAGCAGCATGGGCAGCGGGAGGGCAAACGGGGAGCTGTTTTTT. Translated: CASSMGSGRANGELFF. The entire variable domain, with the rest obtained from reference TRBV5-6 and TRBJ2-2, is as follows: DAGVTQSPTHLIKTRGQQVTLRCSPKSGHDTVSWYQQALGQGPQFIFQYYEEEERQRGNFPDRFSGHQFPNYSSELNVNALLLGDSALYLCASSMGSGRANGELFFGEGSRLTVL.

The chain recombines TRBV6-5 with TRBJ1-3; tentatively, D is TRBD1 (5 bases). Looked up from germline, CDR1 is MNHEY and CDR2 is SVGAGI. Trimming left V 0 bases short and J 0 bases short, with 9 bases between. This CDR3 has 16 amino acids. CDR3 protein: CASSYSAGHSGNTIYF. The CDR3 DNA reads as TGTGCCAGCAGTTACTCGGCAGGGCACTCTGGAAACACCATATATTTT.

This clone was found a few times. The V call is TRBV3-1 (or the pseudogene TRBV3-2), the J call TRBJ2-7, with 13 bases that match TRBD2. The CDR3 runs 15 residues. Germline CDR1 is LGHDT and CDR2 is YNNKEL (reference sequence). V lost 3 bases and J lost 2; bases outside the gene matches: 1. The CDR3 reads CASSQGLAGTYEQYF. Here the CDR3 DNA reads TGTGCCAGCAGCCAGGGACTAGCGGGGACCTACGAGCAGTACTTC.

DNA for the CDR3: TGTGCCAGCAGTCTCGGACAGGGGCCGACAGATACGCAGTATTTT. Translation: CASSLGQGPTDTQYF. The chain uses TRBV28 and TRBJ2-3, with 9 bases that match TRBD1. The V gene's germline CDR1 is MDHEN and CDR2 SYDVKM. Unmatched junction bases numbered 6, after V lost 5 bases and J lost 3 bases. The CDR3 runs 15 residues. The complete variable domain, with remaining parts taken from reference TRBV28 and TRBJ2-3, reads DVKVTQSSRYLVKRTGEKVFLECVQDMDHENMFWYRQDPGLGLRLIYFSYDVKMKEKGDIPEGYSVSREKKERFSLILESASTNQTSMYLCASSLGQGPTDTQYFGPGTRLTVL.

This chain links TRBV7-6 with TRBJ2-7; tentatively, D is TRBD2 (5 bases). Germline V CDR1 and CDR2: SGHVS, FNYEAQ. The V end lost 2 bases, the J end lost 5 bases, and 13 bases lay between the germline ends. The CDR3 totals 14 residues. The CDR3 here is CASSLRSGLNEQYF. The CDR3 DNA is TGTGCCAGCAGCTTACGGTCGGGGTTGAACGAGCAGTACTTC.

The gene calls are TRBV18 and TRBJ1-1; 9 nucleotides line up with TRBD1. The CDR3 covers 15 residues. J was trimmed by 6 bases and V by 2 bases; bases with no gene match: 7. Germline assignment: CDR1 KGHSH and CDR2 LQKENI. The CDR3 is CASSPSWTGVSEAFF. The CDR3 bases are TGTGCCAGCTCACCAAGCTGGACAGGGGTGTCTGAAGCTTTCTTT.

This chain links TRBV20-1 with TRBJ2-7; 7 bases align to TRBD1. V was pared by 3 bases and J by 2 bases, with 1 base of the junction left unmatched. The CDR3 length is 12 residues. Germline V gene sequence: CDR1 DFQATT, CDR2 SNEGSKA (reference sequence). CDR3 loop: CSASDRAYEQYF. CDR3 in DNA: TGCAGTGCTAGTGACAGGGCCTACGAGCAGTACTTC.

This clone showed up just a few times. The rearrangement uses TRBV6-2 or TRBV6-3 and TRBJ2-1; the D gene is possibly TRBD2 (6 bases). The CDR3 covers 12 residues. V was pared by 4 bases and J by 8 bases, with 9 bases between. The germline V gene encodes CDR1 MNHEY and CDR2 SVGEGT. The CDR3 sequence is CASSWRGDEQFF. CDR3 in DNA: TGTGCCAGCAGTTGGCGGGGTGATGAGCAGTTCTTC.

This chain connects TRBV2 to TRBJ1-2; no firm D call. Germline CDR1 reads SNHLY; CDR2 reads FYNNEI. V gave up 6 bases and J gave up 2 bases, with 10 bases separating them. The CDR3 has 13 residues. The CDR3 sequence: CASSSVYNYGYTF. The CDR3 nucleotides read TGTGCCAGCAGCAGCGTATACAACTATGGCTACACCTTC.

The chain links TRBV6-6 to TRBJ1-2, with 7 positions matching TRBD1. Germline loops: CDR1 MNHNY, CDR2 SVGAGI (reference sequence). The J segment lost 7 bases and the V segment lost 4 bases, leaving 3 bases of the junction unmatched. The CDR3 has 12 residues. The CDR3 protein is CASSSGGVGYTF. The CDR3 DNA follows: TGTGCCAGCAGTTCAGGGGGAGTTGGCTACACCTTC.